Here is one TCR beta chain with its context. The specificity of this receptor is unknown. Qualities for individual bases were not recorded, and no much larger clone is one base off. Other DNA sequences within the sample encode an identical CDR3. Reading the germline V gene gives CDR1 MDHEN and CDR2 SYDVKM. V is reduced by 3 bases and J by 1 base, leaving a spacing of 10 bases between them. The CDR3 measures 15 amino acids from cysteine to phenylalanine. Just CDR3 DNA is preserved here, 45 bases in frame from base 1. This record comes from a study of shared clonotypes between healthy human individuals (TCRdb year 2020). Regarding the research as a whole: A couple of women and a few men aged 18 to 49 years were included in the cohort. Per donor, leukapheresis produced somewhere between about 0.94 and 9.5 billion PBMCs. The study deeply sequenced blood TCR repertoires of five healthy adults to estimate repertoire size and the extent of clonotype sharing between individuals. To increase sequencing depth and limit assay-specific biases, different laboratories used diverse techniques to prepare libraries and sequence TCR repertoires. For each donor, three plates each were used for CD4 naive and CD4 memory, two plates were used for CD8 naive, and one plate was used for CD8 memory. Broader findings and caveats from the paper: Larger estimated clonotype richness was generally found for naive subsets than for memory subsets. When several donors were compared, the shared fraction of clonotypes was approximately 5% for naive CD4, 3.5% to 4% for naive CD8, more than 2% for memory CD4, and around 0.37% for memory CD8. Pairwise subsampling led to the expectation that sequencing depth would affect the degree of clonotype sharing among donors. Clonotypes shared by all four sorted-subset donors showed higher generation probabilities than non-shared clonotypes. Sampling was limited to blood, and TCR repertoires in tissue likely differ from TCR repertoires in blood. Because the study included a small number of donors, the genetic and exposure-history diversity represented was limited. Even with the large sequencing depth, rarefaction of the sorted-subset datasets indicated that sequencing was incomplete.

Donors were healthy HIV-negative adults with no recently reported acute infections or vaccinations. All donors were Caucasian adults living in Nashville, Tennessee, USA. Magnetic negative selection was used to enrich CD4+ T cells, after which naive cells were positively selected on CD45RA and the negative fraction became the memory subset. Blood was collected by leukapheresis, and PBMCs were isolated by Ficoll-Histopaque density gradient centrifugation and then cryopreserved in liquid nitrogen vapor phase. Purity and quantity of every magnetically sorted T cell population were checked by analytical flow cytometry. Genomic DNA was isolated from every sorted fraction and measured by UV absorbance on a Nanodrop 2000c. Using the deep immunoSEQ assay, TCR CDR3 regions were amplified from genomic DNA by multiplex PCR. Extracted genomic DNA from each cell subset was spread evenly across all wells of several immunoSEQ 96-well plates, with each plate serving as a replicate. Each replicate PCR for sorted subsets received about 200 ng genomic DNA, equal to some 32,000 T cell genomes. Purified libraries were quantified with a Qubit 3.0 fluorometer, sized on a Bioanalyzer 2100, and re-quantified with the KAPA Library Quantification kit. Each immunoSEQ 96-well plate was sequenced on its own single-read 150-cycle Illumina NextSeq 550 flow cell. The published analysis was carried out like this. Because the immunoSEQ output included only junctional sequences and no quality scores, the filtering could not be the same as the filtering used for full-length reads. Sequences were annotated with PyIR, a Python wrapper for IgBLAST v1.9, using IMGT germline references to assign V/J genes and CDR3. Any read was removed if the V/J assignment was weak (E-value above 1e-6), the CDR3 was missing, or the read contained stop codons, out-of-frame junctions, or ambiguous translated residues. A V3J clonotype was defined by an identical inferred V gene, J gene, and CDR3 amino acid sequence. Percentage overlap between repertoires was computed as shared unique clonotypes divided by the size of the smaller repertoire. Three approaches were used to assess repertoire richness: RTK rarefaction, the Chao1 estimator, and Recon v2.1 estimates of unobserved clonotypes. Generation probabilities were computed with OLGA for all TCRbeta clonotypes obtained by the gDNA method from several donors. The source is immuneACCESS, and TCRdb retained only in-frame sequences with V and J called. Part of the clones is not carried over; for the studies checked, unresolved V genes explain less than half of this, and the remainder is unexplained. The V and J calls and clone size come from that table; D and trimming were worked out from the DNA. This sample has 800,000 to 1,200,000 clones in its table, and 70% to 80% of those were observed once. The top ten clones comprise 0.5% to 0.6% of the sample.

The sequence derives from a man aged 18 to 30 in good health. Some clones in this sample may be carry-over from other donors' samples. Source material: memory CD4+ T cells from PBMCs. This specimen's cell subset or site label, interpreted: CD45RA-negative fraction. This receptor chain uses TRBV28 and TRBJ1-5, with the D gene uncertain. The DNA sequence reads TGTGCCAGCAGTTTTCGGGGATTCAGCAATCAGCCCCAGCATTTT. Its protein is CASSFRGFSNQPQHF. Here the CDR3 is joined to the reference TRBV28 and TRBJ1-5 genes, and the full variable domain is: DVKVTQSSRYLVKRTGEKVFLECVQDMDHENMFWYRQDPGLGLRLIYFSYDVKMKEKGDIPEGYSVSREKKERFSLILESASTNQTSMYLCASSFRGFSNQPQHFGDGTRLSIL.